This TCR beta chain was retrieved from a study of cytomegalovirus exposure and HLA in healthy donors. Broader study findings: A later analysis revealed that TCR association rates differed between HLA loci, peaking at DRB1 and bottoming out at HLA-C. A later analysis, which compared TCR beta chains of equal frequency, found the HLA-associated ones more clonally expanded.

Turning to this clone: Its antigen remains unknown.

Trimming took 3 bases from V and 4 from J, leaving 9 bases between them. In germline, CDR1 is MNHEY, CDR2 SMNVEV (reference sequence). The CDR3 loop spans 13 amino acids. Researchers ran the PCR with 60 Vbeta and 13 Jbeta primers. Profiled with immunoSEQ multiplex PCR; TCRdb holds only in-frame clones, not every one. In all, the sample yields about 70,000 clones. Source material: PBMCs. The source of this sequence is a woman aged 30 to 39 in good health and CMV-seronegative. This sequence joins TRBV27 and TRBJ1-2; no definite D call. The CDR3 protein is CASSFRAGYGYTF. CDR3 in DNA: TGTGCCAGCAGTTTTAGGGCGGGCTATGGCTACACCTTC.